This T cell receptor beta chain was identified in a study of identical twins. The V gene's germline CDR1 is SQVTM and CDR2 ANQGSEA. This CDR3 comprises 13 residues. Trimming shortened V by 3 bases and J by 6 bases, and 12 bases separated the two germline ends. TCRdb used MiXCR to reprocess the 5' RACE reads, holding one entry per CDR3 protein. The table has hundreds of thousands of distinct CDR3 sequences, roughly 9.8% seen once. This clonotype was counted between two and nine times. A further study also used this sample, focusing on yellow fever vaccine responses in identical twins.

The chain uses TRBV29-1 and TRBJ2-1; D gene uncertain. The TCR was taken from a woman younger than 35 in good health. Sequencing was performed on CD8+ T cells sorted from blood. The CDR3 reads CSVEGTEINEQFF. Here the CDR3 DNA reads TGCAGCGTTGAGGGTACAGAAATCAATGAGCAGTTCTTC.